Listed below are T cell receptor beta chains from one sample, sequenced in a study of chemoradiotherapy in HPV16-positive cancers. Only in-frame clones appear in the TCRdb table, and some are missing; sequencing was by immunoSEQ multiplex PCR. The profile shows over 10,000 clones, approximately 77% of them singletons. Sampling was conducted from a patient who underwent chemoradiotherapy. The receptors come from a human donor with HPV-associated anogenital cancer. Each CDR3 is given with its conserved first and last residue. The order of the fields is D gene, V gene, CDR3 protein. The D gene is left open where the match is weak.

NA | TRBV7-2 | CASSLDRGKVNTQYF
NA | TRBV4-3 | CASSQDLIRRGAEAFF
NA | TRBV5-6 | CASRARGASSYEQYF
NA | TRBV5-6 | CASSIVRDAQFF
NA | TRBV5-1 | CASRSTARAFF
NA | TRBV6-5 | CASSQGDGYTF
NA | TRBV19 | CASSMWETDTQYF
TRBD1 | TRBV7-9 | CASSLVFGQGVDEQYF
TRBD2 | TRBV11-3 | CASSYVSGGRVETQYF
NA | TRBV7-7 | CASSLGAGVSEKLFF
NA | TRBV30 | CAWRRTPDNEKLFF
TRBD2 | TRBV7-3 | CASSVLAGGSNTGELFF
NA | TRBV14 | CASSQAYRGVQETQYF
NA | TRBV11-1 | CASSRLTSEAFF
NA | TRBV5-1 | CASSLRVVGTGELFF
NA | TRBV6-1 | CASSGPRGRETPHTEAFF
TRBD1 | TRBV18 | CASSPLTGVGNTIYF
NA | TRBV4-3 | CASSQDAIGGQDSPLHF
NA | TRBV7-9 | CASSLEGRTEAFF
NA | TRBV5-1 | CASSTLGPDTQYF
NA | TRBV9 | CASSVGGTSSLSDTQYF
TRBD2 | TRBV6-1 | CASLAGKYNEQFF
NA | TRBV2 | CASSEWSPLHF
NA | TRBV6-5 | CASSRGTTYGYTF
TRBD2 | TRBV12-5 | CASGGGRGTDTQYF
NA | TRBV2 | CASSARGGTGSGELFF
NA | TRBV30 | CGYGTGHLNTGELFF
NA | TRBV7-2 | CASSLGGSERKLFF
NA | TRBV11-3 | CASSYEGQGNTEAFF
NA | TRBV4-3 | CASSQDLSGETQYF
NA | TRBV28 | CASSSLAIYEQYF
NA | TRBV9 | CASSGGAGANYGYTF
TRBD2 | TRBV7-9 | CASSLVSGEQFF
TRBD2 | TRBV11-2 | CASSVRLAGVYNEQFF
TRBD1 | TRBV7-3 | CASSLQGGYGYTF
NA | TRBV5-1 | CASRSPSPRTDGYTF
NA | TRBV15 | CATSREWLAPDNEQFF
NA | TRBV4-2 | CASSFAGRSYEQYF
NA | TRBV6-5 | CASSSDRAYEQYF